What follows describes a single TCR beta chain. The PCR made use of 60 Vbeta and 13 Jbeta primers. Method: immunoSEQ multiplex PCR; TCRdb's copy keeps in-frame clones and lacks some. The sample has roughly 200,000 clones; 70% to 80% are singletons. CDR1 LGHNA and CDR2 YSLEER come from the germline V gene. This CDR3 contains 12 residues. V was shortened by 3 bases and J by 7 bases, with 7 bases between the two germline ends. These data are taken from a study of cytomegalovirus exposure and HLA in healthy donors. The chain uses TRBV4-3 and TRBJ2-1; the D is unclear. The origin of this receptor is a woman aged 25-40 years in good health and CMV-seropositive. Material: PBMCs. In nucleotides, the CDR3 is TGCGCCAGCAGCCATTTGAGTAATGAGCAGTTCTTC. This encodes CASSHLSNEQFF.